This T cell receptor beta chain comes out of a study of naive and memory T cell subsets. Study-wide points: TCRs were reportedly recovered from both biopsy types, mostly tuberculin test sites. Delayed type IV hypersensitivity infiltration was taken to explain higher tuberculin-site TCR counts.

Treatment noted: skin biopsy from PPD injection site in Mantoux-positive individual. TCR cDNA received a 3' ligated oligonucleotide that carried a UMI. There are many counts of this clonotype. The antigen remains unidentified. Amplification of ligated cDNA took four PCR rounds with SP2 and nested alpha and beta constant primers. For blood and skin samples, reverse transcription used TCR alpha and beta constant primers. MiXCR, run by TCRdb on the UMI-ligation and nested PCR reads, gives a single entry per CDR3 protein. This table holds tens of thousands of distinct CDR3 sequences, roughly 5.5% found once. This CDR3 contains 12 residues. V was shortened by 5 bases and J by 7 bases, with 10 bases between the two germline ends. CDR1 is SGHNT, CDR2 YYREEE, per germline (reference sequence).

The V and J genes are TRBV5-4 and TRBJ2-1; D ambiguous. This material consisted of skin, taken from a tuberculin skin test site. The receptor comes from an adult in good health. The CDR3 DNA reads TGTGCCAGCAGACAAATAGGGAATGAGCAGTTCTTC. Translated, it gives CASRQIGNEQFF.